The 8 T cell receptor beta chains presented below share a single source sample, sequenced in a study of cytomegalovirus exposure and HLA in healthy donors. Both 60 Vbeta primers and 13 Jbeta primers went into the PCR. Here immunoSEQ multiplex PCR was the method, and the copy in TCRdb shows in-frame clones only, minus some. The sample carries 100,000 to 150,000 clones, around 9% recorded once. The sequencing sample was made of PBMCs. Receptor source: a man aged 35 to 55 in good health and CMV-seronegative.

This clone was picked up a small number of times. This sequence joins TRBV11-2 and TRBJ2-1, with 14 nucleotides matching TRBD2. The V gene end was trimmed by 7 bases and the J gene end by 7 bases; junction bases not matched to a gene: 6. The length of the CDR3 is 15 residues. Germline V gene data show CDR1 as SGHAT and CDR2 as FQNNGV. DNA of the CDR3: TGTGCCAGCATCGTGACTAGCGGGGGGGCGAATGAGCAGTTCTTC. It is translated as CASIVTSGGANEQFF. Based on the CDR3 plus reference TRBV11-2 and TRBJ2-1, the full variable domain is EAGVAQSPRYKIIEKRQSVAFWCNPISGHATLYWYQQILGQGPKLLIQFQNNGVVDDSQLPKDRFSAERLKGVDSTLKIQPAKLEDSAVYLCASIVTSGGANEQFFGPGTRLTVL.

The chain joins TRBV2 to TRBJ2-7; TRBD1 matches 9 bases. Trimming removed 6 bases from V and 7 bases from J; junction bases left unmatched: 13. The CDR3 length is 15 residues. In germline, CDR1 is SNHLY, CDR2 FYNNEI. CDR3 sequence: CASSPGQGVLLEQYF. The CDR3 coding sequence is TGTGCCAGCAGCCCGGGACAGGGTGTGCTGCTGGAGCAGTACTTC.

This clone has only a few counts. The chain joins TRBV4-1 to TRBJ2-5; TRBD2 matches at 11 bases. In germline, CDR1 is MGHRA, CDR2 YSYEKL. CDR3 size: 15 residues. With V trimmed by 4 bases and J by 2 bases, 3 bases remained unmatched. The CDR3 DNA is TGCGCCAGCAGCCCACTAGCGGGGGAACAAGAGACCCAGTACTTC. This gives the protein CASSPLAGEQETQYF.

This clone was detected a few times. The CDR3 DNA sequence: TGTGCCAGCAGCGATACCAGACAGGCAGCGGGACAGCCCCAGCATTTT. It codes for CASSDTRQAAGQPQHF. V is TRBV7-9 and J is TRBJ1-5; perhaps TRBD1 as D (6 bases). This CDR3 has 16 amino acids. The germline CDR1 and CDR2 sequences are SEHNR and FQNEAQ (reference sequence). Trimming pared 5 bases from V and 7 bases from J, leaving 21 bases between.

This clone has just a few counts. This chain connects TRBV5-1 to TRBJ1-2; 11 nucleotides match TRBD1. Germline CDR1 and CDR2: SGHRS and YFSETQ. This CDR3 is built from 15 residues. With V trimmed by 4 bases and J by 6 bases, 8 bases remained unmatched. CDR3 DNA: TGCGCCAGCAGCATAGACCCGGGACAGGGGGATGGCTACACCTTC. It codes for CASSIDPGQGDGYTF.

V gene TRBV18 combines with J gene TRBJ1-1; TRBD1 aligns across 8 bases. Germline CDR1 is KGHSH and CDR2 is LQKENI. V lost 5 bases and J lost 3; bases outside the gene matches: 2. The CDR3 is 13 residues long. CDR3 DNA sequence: TGTGCCAGCTCATCGACAGGGGACACTGAAGCTTTCTTT. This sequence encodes CASSSTGDTEAFF.

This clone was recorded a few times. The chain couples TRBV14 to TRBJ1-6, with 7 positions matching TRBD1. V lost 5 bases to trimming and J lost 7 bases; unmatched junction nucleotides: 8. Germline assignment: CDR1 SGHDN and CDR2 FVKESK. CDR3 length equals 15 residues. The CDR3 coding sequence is TGTGCCAGCAGCATAACAGGGGCGCGGAATTCACCCCTCCACTTT. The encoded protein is CASSITGARNSPLHF.

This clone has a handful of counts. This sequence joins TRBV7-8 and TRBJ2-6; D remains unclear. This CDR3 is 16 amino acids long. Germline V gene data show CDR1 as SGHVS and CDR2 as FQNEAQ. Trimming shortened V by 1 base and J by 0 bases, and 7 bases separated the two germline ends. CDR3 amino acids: CASSLGWASGANVLTF. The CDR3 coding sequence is TGTGCCAGCAGCTTAGGGTGGGCCTCTGGGGCCAACGTCCTGACTTTC.